This T cell receptor beta chain was retrieved from a study of T-cell memory formation after mild COVID-19. Study overall: Each donor largely had its own TCR clusters. Overall study findings and caveats: The second-wave clones peaking on day 37 were not confirmed as SARS-CoV-2-specific. Chiefly within CM and EM were the contracting CD4+ clones; CD8+ ones were within EMRA.

This clonotype was observed a few times. Its target is not known. Per germline, CDR1 KGHDR and CDR2 SFDVKD. The CDR3 runs 15 residues. V lost 4 bases to trimming and J lost 7 bases; unmatched junction nucleotides: 6. TCRdb fed the 5' RACE reads into MiXCR, producing one record per CDR3 protein. This table holds about 360,000 distinct CDR3 sequences, around an eighth found once. The receptor was derived from a man aged 18 to 30 who had mild COVID-19 (a few samples of this study predate the infection). Cell type and time point are not known. The chain carries TRBV24-1 and TRBJ1-5, with 10 bases fitting TRBD1. The sample comprised PBMCs or a T cell subset sorted from them (not recorded which). CDR3 nucleotides: TGTGCCACCAGTGACCCCGGGACAGGGGAGCAGCCCCAGCATTTT. This encodes CATSDPGTGEQPQHF.